This record covers a single T cell receptor beta chain. Profiling relied on immunoSEQ multiplex PCR, and the TCRdb table lists in-frame clones only, not all of them. The sample includes about 64,000 clones, around 90% of them seen just once. Trimming took 0 bases from V and 6 from J, leaving 7 bases between them. This CDR3 has 13 residues. Germline CDR1 MGHRA, CDR2 YSYEKL. This sample is drawn from a study of T cell responses to AZD1222 COVID-19 vaccine. This specimen was peripheral blood, taken 28 days after the second dose of the MenACWY control vaccine. The sequence came from an adult who received the MenACWY meningococcal vaccine as a control. The V gene is TRBV4-1, the J gene TRBJ2-3, with D perhaps TRBD1 (5 bases). The CDR3 DNA sequence: TGCGCCAGCAGCCAAGATTGGGGCGATACGCAGTATTTT. It yields the protein CASSQDWGDTQYF.